The sequence of this T cell receptor (beta chain) was determined in a study of cytomegalovirus exposure and HLA in healthy donors. The length of the CDR3 is 14 residues. Germline CDR1 reads MNHEY; CDR2 reads SVGAGI. V was cut by 6 bases and J by 2 bases, with 13 bases left in between. Libraries were prepared by immunoSEQ multiplex PCR; TCRdb keeps only in-frame clonotypes and omits some of them. The sample yields over 150,000 clones, approximately 96% seen once. The chain has TRBV6-5 and TRBJ1-1, with D possibly TRBD1 on 6 matching bases. The sequence was obtained from a woman younger than 30 in good health and CMV-seronegative. The specimen sequenced was PBMCs. As DNA, the CDR3 is TGTGCCAGCAGGCGGACGGGACAAAACACTGAAGCTTTCTTT. It encodes CASRRTGQNTEAFF.